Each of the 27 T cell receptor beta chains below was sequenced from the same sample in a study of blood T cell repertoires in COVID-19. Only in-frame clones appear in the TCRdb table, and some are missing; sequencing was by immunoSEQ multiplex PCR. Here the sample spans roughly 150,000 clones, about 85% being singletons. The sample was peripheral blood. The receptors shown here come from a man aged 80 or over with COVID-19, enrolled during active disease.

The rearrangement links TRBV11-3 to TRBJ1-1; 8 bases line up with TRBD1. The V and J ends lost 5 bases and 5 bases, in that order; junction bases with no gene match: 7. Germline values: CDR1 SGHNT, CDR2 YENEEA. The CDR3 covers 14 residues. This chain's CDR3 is CASSPTTGVTEAFF. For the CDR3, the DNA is TGTGCCAGCAGCCCTACGACAGGGGTGACTGAAGCTTTCTTT.

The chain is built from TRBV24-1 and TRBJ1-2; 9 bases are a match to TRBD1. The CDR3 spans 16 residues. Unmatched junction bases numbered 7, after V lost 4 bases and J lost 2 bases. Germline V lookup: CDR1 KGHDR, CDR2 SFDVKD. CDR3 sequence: CATSDPGQGLNYGYTF. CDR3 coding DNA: TGTGCCACCAGTGACCCTGGACAGGGGCTGAACTATGGCTACACCTTC.

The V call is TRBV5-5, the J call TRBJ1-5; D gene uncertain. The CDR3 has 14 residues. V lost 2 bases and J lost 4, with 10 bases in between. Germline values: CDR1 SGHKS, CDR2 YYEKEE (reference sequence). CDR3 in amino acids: CASSFEAVNQPQHF. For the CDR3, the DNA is TGTGCCAGCAGCTTCGAGGCAGTGAATCAGCCCCAGCATTTT. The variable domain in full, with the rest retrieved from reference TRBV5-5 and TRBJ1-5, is DAGVTQSPTHLIKTRGQQVTLRCSPISGHKSVSWYQQVLGQGPQFIFQYYEKEERGRGNFPDRFSARQFPNYSSELNVNALLLGDSALYLCASSFEAVNQPQHFGDGTRLSIL.

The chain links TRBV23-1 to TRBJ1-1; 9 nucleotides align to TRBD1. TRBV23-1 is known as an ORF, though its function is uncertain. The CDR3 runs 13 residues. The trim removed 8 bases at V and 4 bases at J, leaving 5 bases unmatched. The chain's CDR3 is CASYRTGVTEAFF. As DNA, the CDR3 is TGCGCCAGCTATCGGACAGGGGTCACTGAAGCTTTCTTT.

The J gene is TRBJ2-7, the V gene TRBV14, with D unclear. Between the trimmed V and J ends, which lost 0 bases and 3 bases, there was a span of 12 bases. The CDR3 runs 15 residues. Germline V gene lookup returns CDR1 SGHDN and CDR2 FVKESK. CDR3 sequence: CASSQDSIQYYEQYF. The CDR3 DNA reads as TGTGCCAGCAGCCAAGATTCAATACAGTACTACGAGCAGTACTTC.

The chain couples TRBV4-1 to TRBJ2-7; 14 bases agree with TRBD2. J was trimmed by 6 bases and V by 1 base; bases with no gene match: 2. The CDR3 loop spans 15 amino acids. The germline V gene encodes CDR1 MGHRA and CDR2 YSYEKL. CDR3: CASSQAGTSGGEQYF. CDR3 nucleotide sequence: TGCGCCAGCAGCCAAGCCGGGACTAGCGGGGGCGAGCAGTACTTC.

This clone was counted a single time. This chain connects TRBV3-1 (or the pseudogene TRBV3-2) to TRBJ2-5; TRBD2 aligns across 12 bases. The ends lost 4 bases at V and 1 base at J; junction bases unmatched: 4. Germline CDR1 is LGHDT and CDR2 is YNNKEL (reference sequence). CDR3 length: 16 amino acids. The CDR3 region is CASSPGLAGFQETQYF. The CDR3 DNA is TGTGCCAGCAGCCCCGGACTAGCGGGGTTCCAAGAGACCCAGTACTTC.

The CDR3 DNA reads TGTGCCAGCAGCCCAAGCCGGACAGCAAGTTCCTACGAGCAGTACTTC. Protein: CASSPSRTASSYEQYF. This chain links TRBV11-1 with TRBJ2-7, with D possibly TRBD1 on 6 matching bases. This CDR3 contains 16 residues. V shed 5 bases and J shed 1 base, with 18 bases lying between them. From germline, CDR1 is SGHAT and CDR2 FQDESV (reference sequence). Looking up the rest from reference TRBV11-1 and TRBJ2-7 gives the full variable domain: EAEVAQSPRYKITEKSQAVAFWCDPISGHATLYWYRQILGQGPELLVQFQDESVVDDSQLPKDRFSAERLKGVDSTLKIQPAELGDSAMYLCASSPSRTASSYEQYFGPGTRLTVT.

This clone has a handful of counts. The CDR3 region has the DNA TGTGCCAGCAGCTTTCCGGGACAGGGGTACACTGAAGCTTTCTTT. The encoded protein is CASSFPGQGYTEAFF. The V gene is TRBV7-8, the J gene TRBJ1-1; 10 nucleotides agree with TRBD1. J gave up 3 bases and V 3 bases, and 4 bases lay outside the gene matches. The CDR3 contains 15 residues. Germline CDR1 and CDR2: SGHVS and FQNEAQ.

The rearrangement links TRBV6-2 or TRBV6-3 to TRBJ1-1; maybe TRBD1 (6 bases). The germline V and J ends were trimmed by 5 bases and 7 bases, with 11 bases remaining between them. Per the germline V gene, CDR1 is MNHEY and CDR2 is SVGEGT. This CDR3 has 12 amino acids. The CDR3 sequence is CASSLGQLEAFF. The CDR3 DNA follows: TGTGCCAGCAGTCTTGGACAGCTTGAAGCTTTCTTT.

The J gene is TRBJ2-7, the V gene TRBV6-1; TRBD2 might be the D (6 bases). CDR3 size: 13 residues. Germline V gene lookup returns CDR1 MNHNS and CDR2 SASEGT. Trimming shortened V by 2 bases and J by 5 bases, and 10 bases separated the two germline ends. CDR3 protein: CASSETGVDEQYF. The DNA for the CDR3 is TGTGCCAGCAGTGAAACGGGGGTGGACGAGCAGTACTTC.

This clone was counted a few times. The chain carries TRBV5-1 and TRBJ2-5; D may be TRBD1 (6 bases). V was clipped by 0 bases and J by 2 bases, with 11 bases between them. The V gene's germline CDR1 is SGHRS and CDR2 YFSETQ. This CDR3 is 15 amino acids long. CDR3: CASSLDRVGQETQYF. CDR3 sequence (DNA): TGCGCCAGCAGCTTGGACAGGGTGGGGCAAGAGACCCAGTACTTC.

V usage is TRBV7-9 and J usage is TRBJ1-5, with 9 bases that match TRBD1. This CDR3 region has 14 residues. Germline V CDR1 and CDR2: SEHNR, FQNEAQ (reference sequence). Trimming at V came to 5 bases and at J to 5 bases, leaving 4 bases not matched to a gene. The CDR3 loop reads CASSLGQGYQPQHF. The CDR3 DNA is TGTGCCAGCAGCCTGGGACAGGGATATCAGCCCCAGCATTTT.

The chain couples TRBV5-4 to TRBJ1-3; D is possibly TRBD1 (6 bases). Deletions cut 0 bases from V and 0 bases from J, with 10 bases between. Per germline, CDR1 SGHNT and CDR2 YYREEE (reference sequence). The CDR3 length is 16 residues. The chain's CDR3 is CASSLVGGPSGNTIYF. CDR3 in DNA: TGTGCCAGCAGCTTGGTTGGGGGCCCCTCTGGAAACACCATATATTTT.

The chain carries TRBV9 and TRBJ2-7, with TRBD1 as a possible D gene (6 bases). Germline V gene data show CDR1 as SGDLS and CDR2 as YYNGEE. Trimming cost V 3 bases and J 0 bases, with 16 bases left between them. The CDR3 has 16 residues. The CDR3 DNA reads TGTGCCAGCAGCGCCCGAGGGGGTGGCGGCTCCTACGAGCAGTACTTC. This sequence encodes CASSARGGGGSYEQYF.

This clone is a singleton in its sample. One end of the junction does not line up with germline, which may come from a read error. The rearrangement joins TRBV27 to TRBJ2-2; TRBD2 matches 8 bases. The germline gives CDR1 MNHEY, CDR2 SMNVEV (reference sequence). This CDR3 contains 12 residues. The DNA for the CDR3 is TGTGCCGTACTAGCGGTGGACCGGGGAGCTGTTTTT. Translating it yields CAVLAVDRGAVF.

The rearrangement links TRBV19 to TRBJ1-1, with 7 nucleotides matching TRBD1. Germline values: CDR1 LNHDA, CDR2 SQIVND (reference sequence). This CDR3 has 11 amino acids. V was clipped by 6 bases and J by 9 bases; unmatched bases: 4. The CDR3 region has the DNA TGTGCCAGTAGCGACAGGGTGCAAGCTTTCTTT. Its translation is CASSDRVQAFF.

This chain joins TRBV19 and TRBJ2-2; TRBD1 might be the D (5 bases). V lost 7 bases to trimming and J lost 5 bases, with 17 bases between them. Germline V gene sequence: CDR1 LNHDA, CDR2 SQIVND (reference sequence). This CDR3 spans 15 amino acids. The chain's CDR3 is CASMSKGLETGELFF. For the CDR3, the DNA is TGTGCCAGTATGTCGAAGGGGCTGGAGACCGGGGAGCTGTTTTTT. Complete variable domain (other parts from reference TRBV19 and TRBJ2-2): DGGITQSPKYLFRKEGQNVTLSCEQNLNHDAMYWYRQDPGQGLRLIYYSQIVNDFQKGDIAEGYSVSREKKESFPLTVTSAQKNPTAFYLCASMSKGLETGELFFGEGSRLTVL.

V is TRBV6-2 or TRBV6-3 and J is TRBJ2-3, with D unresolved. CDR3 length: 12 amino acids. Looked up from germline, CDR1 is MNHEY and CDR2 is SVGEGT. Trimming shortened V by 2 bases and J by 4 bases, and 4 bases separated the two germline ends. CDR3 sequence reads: CASSYEADTQYF. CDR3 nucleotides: TGTGCCAGCAGTTACGAGGCAGATACGCAGTATTTT.

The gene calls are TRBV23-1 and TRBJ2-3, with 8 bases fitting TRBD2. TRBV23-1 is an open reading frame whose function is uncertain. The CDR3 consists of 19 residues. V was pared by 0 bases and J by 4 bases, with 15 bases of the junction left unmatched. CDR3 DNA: TGCGCCAGCAGTCAATCTACGCGGGGGGTCTCGGGAGGGTCAGATACGCAGTATTTT. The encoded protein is CASSQSTRGVSGGSDTQYF.

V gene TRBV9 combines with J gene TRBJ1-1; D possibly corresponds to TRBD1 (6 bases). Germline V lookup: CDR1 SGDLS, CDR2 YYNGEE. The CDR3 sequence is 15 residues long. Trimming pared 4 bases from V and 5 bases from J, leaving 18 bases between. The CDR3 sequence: CASSLTGSPGTEAFF. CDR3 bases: TGTGCCAGCAGCCTTACAGGGTCCCCGGGGACTGAAGCTTTCTTT.

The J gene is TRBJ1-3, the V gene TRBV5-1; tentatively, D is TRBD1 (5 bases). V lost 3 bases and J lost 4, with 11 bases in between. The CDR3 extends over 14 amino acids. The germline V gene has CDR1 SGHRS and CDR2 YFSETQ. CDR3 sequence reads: CASSSQVSGNTIYF. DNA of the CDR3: TGCGCCAGCAGCTCACAGGTGTCGGGAAACACCATATATTTT.

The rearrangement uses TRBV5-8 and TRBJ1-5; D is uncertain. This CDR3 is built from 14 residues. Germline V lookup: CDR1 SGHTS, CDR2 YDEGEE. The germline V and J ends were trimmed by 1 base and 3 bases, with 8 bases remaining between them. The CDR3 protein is CASSLYRDNQPQHF. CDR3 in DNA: TGTGCCAGCAGCTTGTACAGAGACAATCAGCCCCAGCATTTT.

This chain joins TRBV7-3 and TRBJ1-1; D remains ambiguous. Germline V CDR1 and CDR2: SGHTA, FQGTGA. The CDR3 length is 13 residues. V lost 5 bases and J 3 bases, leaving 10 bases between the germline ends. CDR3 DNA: TGTGCCAGCAGCGTCGCGAGGGACACTGAAGCTTTCTTT. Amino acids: CASSVARDTEAFF.

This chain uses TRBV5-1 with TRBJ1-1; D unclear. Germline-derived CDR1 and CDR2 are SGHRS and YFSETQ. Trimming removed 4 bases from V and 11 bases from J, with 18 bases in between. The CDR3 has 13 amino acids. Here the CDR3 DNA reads TGCGCCAGCAGCCCCCCTAGTGATTTGCTGGCTTTCTTT. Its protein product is CASSPPSDLLAFF.

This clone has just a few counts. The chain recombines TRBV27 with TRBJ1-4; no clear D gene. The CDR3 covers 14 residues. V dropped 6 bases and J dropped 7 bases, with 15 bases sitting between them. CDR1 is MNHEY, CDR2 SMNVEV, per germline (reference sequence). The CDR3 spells CASSPLRLGEKLFF. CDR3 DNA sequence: TGTGCCAGCAGCCCTTTGAGGCTAGGTGAAAAACTGTTTTTT.

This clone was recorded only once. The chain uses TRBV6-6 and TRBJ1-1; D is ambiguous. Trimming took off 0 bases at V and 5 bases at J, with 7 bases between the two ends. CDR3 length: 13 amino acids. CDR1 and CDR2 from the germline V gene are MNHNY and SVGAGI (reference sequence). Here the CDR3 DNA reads TGTGCCAGCAGTTACTCGGGCCGAACTGAAGCTTTCTTT. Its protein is CASSYSGRTEAFF.